The 30 T cell receptor beta chains below come from one sample, sequenced in a study of somatic mutations in cytotoxic T cells in rheumatoid arthritis. Measured with immunoSEQ multiplex PCR; TCRdb has only the in-frame clones, and not every one. The sample carries 15,000 to 20,000 clones, about 83% recorded once. The sample was CD8+ T cells sorted from blood. These receptors were collected from a man aged 18 to 30 with rheumatoid arthritis.

The rearrangement joins TRBV4-2 to TRBJ1-1; D possibly corresponds to TRBD1 (6 bases). Trimming took off 0 bases at V and 0 bases at J, with 14 bases between the two ends. The CDR3 runs 17 residues. CDR1 and CDR2 from the germline V gene are LGHNA and YNFKEQ. The CDR3, as DNA: TGTGCCAGCAGCCAAGAGACGGGACAAATACTGAACACTGAAGCTTTCTTT. The encoded protein is CASSQETGQILNTEAFF.

V usage is TRBV2 and J usage is TRBJ1-4; D remains unclear. This CDR3 has 14 residues. Germline V gene lookup returns CDR1 SNHLY and CDR2 FYNNEI. V was pared by 1 base and J by 8 bases, with 11 bases between. The CDR3 DNA reads as TGTGCCAGCAGTGAAGACACCACATACGAAAAACTGTTTTTT. Translation: CASSEDTTYEKLFF.

The chain has TRBV7-2 and TRBJ1-5; D is perhaps TRBD1 (5 bases). The V gene's germline CDR1 is SGHTA and CDR2 FQGNSA. With 2 bases removed from V and 2 bases from J, the gap between germline ends came to 7 bases. The CDR3 is 14 amino acids. CDR3 nucleotides: TGTGCCAGCAGCTTATGGGGGGGCAATCAGCCCCAGCATTTT. It yields the protein CASSLWGGNQPQHF.

The chain recombines TRBV30 with TRBJ2-7; D uncertain. This CDR3 has 13 amino acids. The germline gives CDR1 GTSNPN, CDR2 SVGIG (reference sequence). V was trimmed by 2 bases and J by 7 bases, leaving 15 bases between them. The CDR3 is CAWSITLPREQYF. In DNA, the CDR3 is TGTGCCTGGAGTATAACCCTTCCGCGGGAGCAGTACTTC.

This clone has a handful of counts. The rearrangement links TRBV6-1 to TRBJ1-1; D is unclear. This CDR3 region has 15 residues. CDR1 MNHNS and CDR2 SASEGT come from the germline V gene. V shed 4 bases and J shed 1 base, with 13 bases lying between them. CDR3 sequence: CASSAATYKNTEAFF. CDR3 nucleotide sequence: TGTGCCAGCAGTGCGGCGACTTACAAGAACACTGAAGCTTTCTTT.

The sample holds one count of this clone. The chain is built from TRBV6-5 and TRBJ2-2; 9 bases are a match to TRBD2. The CDR3 length is 16 residues. J gave up 6 bases and V 2 bases, and 7 bases lay outside the gene matches. Per germline, CDR1 MNHEY and CDR2 SVGAGI. CDR3 DNA: TGTGCCAGCAGTTACCGTGGCGGGGGGGCCTCCGGGGAGCTGTTTTTT. This encodes CASSYRGGGASGELFF.

The chain combines TRBV7-9 with TRBJ1-4, with TRBD1 as a possible D gene (5 bases). The germline gives CDR1 SEHNR, CDR2 FQNEAQ (reference sequence). The V and J ends lost 0 bases and 4 bases respectively, with 12 bases between them. The CDR3 is 16 residues long. The CDR3 coding sequence is TGTGCCAGCAGCTTAGCGCAGGGCGACCTTAATGAAAAACTGTTTTTT. Translation gives CASSLAQGDLNEKLFF.

The chain links TRBV6-4 to TRBJ2-3; no firm D call. The CDR3 runs to 13 residues. V lost 6 bases to trimming and J lost 2 bases, with 9 bases between them. Germline V gene lookup returns CDR1 MRHNA and CDR2 SNTAGT. The CDR3 DNA follows: TGTGCCAGCAGCCTTGACCCCACAGATACGCAGTATTTT. Amino acids: CASSLDPTDTQYF.

The gene calls are TRBV2 and TRBJ1-1, with D unresolved. With 1 base removed from V and 0 bases from J, the gap between germline ends came to 6 bases. The CDR3 runs to 14 residues. Looked up from germline, CDR1 is SNHLY and CDR2 is FYNNEI. CDR3 protein: CASSEVGVNTEAFF. For the CDR3, the DNA is TGTGCCAGCAGTGAAGTCGGCGTGAACACTGAAGCTTTCTTT.

V is TRBV4-1 and J is TRBJ2-2; D gene unclear. CDR3 length: 14 amino acids. Trimming pared 4 bases from V and 2 bases from J, leaving 8 bases between. Germline values: CDR1 MGHRA, CDR2 YSYEKL. The chain's CDR3 is CASSLSSNTGELFF. The CDR3 region has the DNA TGCGCCAGCAGCCTCTCAAGTAACACCGGGGAGCTGTTTTTT.

V usage is TRBV28 and J usage is TRBJ2-1, with 8 bases aligning to TRBD2. This CDR3 has 19 amino acids. J lost 2 bases, V lost 1 base, and 13 bases had no gene match. Germline CDR1 MDHEN, CDR2 SYDVKM. The DNA of the CDR3 is TGTGCCAGCAGTTTATCAACGCGGGGGGCCGGTAGCCCCTACAATGAGCAGTTCTTC. It is translated as CASSLSTRGAGSPYNEQFF.

The chain joins TRBV11-2 to TRBJ1-2; 10 positions match TRBD1. Germline values: CDR1 SGHAT, CDR2 FQNNGV. The CDR3 contains 16 residues. J was trimmed by 4 bases and V by 3 bases; bases with no gene match: 8. The CDR3 spells CASSFRQGALGYGYTF. Written as DNA, the CDR3 is TGTGCCAGCAGCTTCCGACAGGGGGCGCTTGGCTATGGCTACACCTTC.

This chain links TRBV9 with TRBJ2-5, with D hard to call. V lost 0 bases and J 2 bases, leaving 8 bases between the germline ends. The CDR3 is 14 residues long. CDR1 is SGDLS and CDR2 is YYNGEE in the germline V gene. Here the CDR3 DNA reads TGTGCCAGCAGCGTAGCGTCAAGGCAAGAGACCCAGTACTTC. It yields the protein CASSVASRQETQYF.

The chain combines TRBV21-1 with TRBJ1-5; the table's D call, TRBD1, was not checked against the DNA. TRBV21-1 is assigned pseudogene status. The length of the CDR3 is 17 residues. As DNA, the CDR3 is TGTGCCAGCAGCAAAGATCGGTTGACAGGGGGAGGACAGCCCCAGCATTTT. As protein: CASSKDRLTGGGQPQHF.

This rearrangement joins TRBV25-1 to TRBJ2-3; a weak D match, TRBD1 (5 bases). V was pared by 1 base and J by 4 bases, with 15 bases between. CDR3 length equals 16 residues. The V gene's germline CDR1 is MGHDK and CDR2 SYGVNS. In DNA, the CDR3 is TGTGCCAGCAGTGAATCTAGTGGCTGGGGCGCAGATACGCAGTATTTT. This translates into CASSESSGWGADTQYF. The full variable domain, in which reference TRBV25-1 and TRBJ2-3 provide the parts outside the CDR3, is EADIYQTPRYLVIGTGKKITLECSQTMGHDKMYWYQQDPGMELHLIHYSYGVNSTEKGDLSSESTVSRIRTEHFPLTLESARPSHTSQYLCASSESSGWGADTQYFGPGTRLTVL.

The V gene is TRBV7-9, the J gene TRBJ2-5; perhaps TRBD2 as D (6 bases). This CDR3 region has 16 residues. V was cut by 5 bases and J by 4 bases, with 20 bases left in between. CDR1 is SEHNR and CDR2 is FQNEAQ in the germline V gene (reference sequence). The CDR3 nucleotides read TGTGCCAGCAGCCCGATCACCGGGAGATCGGGAGAGACCCAGTACTTC. Translation gives CASSPITGRSGETQYF.

This chain joins TRBV4-1 and TRBJ2-1; 10 nucleotides line up with TRBD1. Germline CDR1 is MGHRA and CDR2 is YSYEKL. V trimming: 3 bases; J trimming: 7 bases; junction bases outside the gene matches: 6. The CDR3 consists of 15 residues. In DNA form, the CDR3 reads TGCGCCAGCAGCCAGTATGGGACAGGGGATAATGAGCAGTTCTTC. Amino acids: CASSQYGTGDNEQFF.

The chain carries TRBV19 and TRBJ2-7; D might be TRBD2 (5 bases). Germline V gene lookup returns CDR1 LNHDA and CDR2 SQIVND (reference sequence). V shed 11 bases and J shed 3 bases, with 17 bases lying between them. The CDR3 is made up of 13 amino acids. In DNA form, the CDR3 reads TGTGCCTCCCAGGAGGTGGGTTACTACGAGCAGTACTTC. Translation gives CASQEVGYYEQYF.

The V and J genes are TRBV28 and TRBJ1-5; D is possibly TRBD1 (5 bases). Trimming left V 0 bases short and J 5 bases short, with 11 bases between. This CDR3 comprises 15 residues. From germline, CDR1 is MDHEN and CDR2 SYDVKM. CDR3 amino acids: CASSLWRGTDQPQHF. The CDR3 nucleotides read TGTGCCAGCAGTTTATGGAGGGGTACGGATCAGCCCCAGCATTTT.

The chain links TRBV7-6 to TRBJ2-2, with D tentatively TRBD1 (6 bases). CDR3 length: 14 residues. Germline values: CDR1 SGHVS, CDR2 FNYEAQ. V was cut by 1 base and J by 9 bases, with 12 bases left in between. The CDR3 protein is CASSLDQGSRELFF. The CDR3, as DNA: TGTGCCAGCAGCTTAGATCAGGGGAGCCGGGAGCTGTTTTTT.

This clone was observed a handful of times. The CDR3 here is CASSQGTIPQGNTDTQYF. Here the CDR3 DNA reads TGCGCCAGCAGCCAAGGGACGATCCCCCAAGGGAACACAGATACGCAGTATTTT. The chain links TRBV4-3 to TRBJ2-3; D is uncertain. This CDR3 has 18 amino acids. Trimming took 1 base from V and 2 from J, leaving 19 bases between them. CDR1 is LGHNA, CDR2 YSLEER, per germline.

The chain has TRBV7-2 and TRBJ2-7; TRBD2 might be the D (6 bases). Between the trimmed V and J ends, which lost 5 bases and 7 bases, there was a span of 15 bases. Germline-derived CDR1 and CDR2 are SGHTA and FQGNSA. The length of the CDR3 is 13 residues. The CDR3 is CASSTRDSREQYF. Written as DNA, the CDR3 is TGTGCCAGCAGCACCCGGGACTCGAGAGAGCAGTACTTC.

The V call is TRBV25-1, the J call TRBJ2-7, with D perhaps TRBD1 (5 bases). Trimming stripped 6 bases from V and 7 bases from J, with 10 bases between. CDR1 is MGHDK and CDR2 is SYGVNS in the germline V gene. The CDR3 consists of 11 residues. CDR3 sequence: CASRSGREQYF. In DNA, the CDR3 is TGTGCCAGCAGATCAGGGCGGGAGCAGTACTTC.

The chain employs TRBV19 and TRBJ2-7; 8 nucleotides line up with TRBD1. The CDR3 totals 18 residues. V lost 4 bases to trimming and J lost 0 bases; unmatched junction nucleotides: 14. The germline V gene has CDR1 LNHDA and CDR2 SQIVND (reference sequence). CDR3 sequence reads: CASSSSSWGQAHSYEQYF. The CDR3 DNA sequence: TGTGCCAGTAGTAGTAGCAGTTGGGGACAGGCCCACTCCTACGAGCAGTACTTC.

The sample holds one count of this clone. The chain joins TRBV7-9 to TRBJ2-4; D possibly corresponds to TRBD1 (6 bases). V was cut by 5 bases and J by 5 bases, with 10 bases left in between. The CDR3 is 13 amino acids. Germline V CDR1 and CDR2: SEHNR, FQNEAQ (reference sequence). The DNA of the CDR3 is TGTGCCAGCAGCAACCCAGGGGAAAACATTCAGTACTTC. Its protein is CASSNPGENIQYF.

The chain couples TRBV28 to TRBJ2-7, with a weak D call TRBD1 (6 bases). Germline CDR1 and CDR2: MDHEN and SYDVKM. This CDR3 region has 13 residues. Deletions cut 5 bases from V and 0 bases from J, with 8 bases between. CDR3 nucleotides: TGTGCCAGCAGTCCAGGGGACTCCTACGAGCAGTACTTC. Translation: CASSPGDSYEQYF.

The rearrangement links TRBV19 to TRBJ1-5; D may be TRBD1 (5 bases). The CDR3 loop spans 16 amino acids. From germline, CDR1 is LNHDA and CDR2 SQIVND (reference sequence). The V and J ends lost 3 bases and 4 bases respectively, with 16 bases between them. CDR3 DNA: TGTGCCAGTAGTATGTGGCCGGGGGGTACTAATCAGCCCCAGCATTTT. This codes for CASSMWPGGTNQPQHF.

J is TRBJ2-5 and V is TRBV4-2; D is uncertain. The CDR3 totals 15 residues. Trimming cost V 0 bases and J 0 bases, with 8 bases left between them. Germline-derived CDR1 and CDR2 are LGHNA and YNFKEQ. CDR3 DNA sequence: TGTGCCAGCAGCCAAGAGGCGCGAAACCAAGAGACCCAGTACTTC. It codes for CASSQEARNQETQYF.

This chain links TRBV7-8 with TRBJ1-5; D gene uncertain. This CDR3 comprises 15 residues. The V gene's germline CDR1 is SGHVS and CDR2 FQNEAQ. V lost 1 base to trimming and J lost 9 bases, with 16 bases between them. This chain's CDR3 is CASSLGAQTFGPQHF. CDR3 sequence (DNA): TGTGCCAGCAGCTTAGGAGCACAGACCTTCGGGCCCCAGCATTTT.

V usage is TRBV14 and J usage is TRBJ2-7; 9 nucleotides align to TRBD1. The CDR3 covers 16 residues. Per the germline V gene, CDR1 is SGHDN and CDR2 is FVKESK. Trimming at V came to 0 bases and at J to 2 bases, leaving 5 bases not matched to a gene. In DNA, the CDR3 is TGTGCCAGCAGCCAAGAGTGGGGACAGGGCGCCTACGAGCAGTACTTC. This encodes CASSQEWGQGAYEQYF.